Listed below are T cell receptor beta chains from one sample, sequenced in a study of T cell repertoires in cytomegalovirus infection. Via MiXCR, TCRdb re-called the reads, giving one row per CDR3 protein. The sample holds around 190,000 distinct CDR3 sequences, over 13% seen once. Source material: PBMCs. Source of these receptors: a human donor in good health (CMV status not recorded). Some clones in this sample may be carry-over from other donors' samples. The CDR3 runs from the conserved cysteine through the conserved F or W. D genes are given only for firm matches. Not all rows give a size; the values are once, few, many and, for expanded clones, a class.

clone_size j_call d_call v_call cdr3_nt cdr3_aa
many TRBJ2-1 - TRBV6-2/TRBV6-3 TGTGCCAGCAGTTACAAACGGGACCCTCCCCACAATGAGCAGTTCTTC CASSYKRDPPHNEQFF
many TRBJ2-3 - TRBV7-9 TGTGCCAGCAGCCCGGTAAGGGACACAGATACGCAGTATTTT CASSPVRDTDTQYF
many TRBJ2-3 - TRBV7-2 TGTGCCAGCAGCCCCAGAGCTAACACAGATACGCAGTATTTT CASSPRANTDTQYF
- TRBJ2-4 - TRBV7-9 TGTGCCAGCAGCCTTACTCAGTCCCTAGCCAAAAACATTCAGTACTTC CASSLTQSLAKNIQYF
- TRBJ1-2 TRBD1 TRBV27 TGTGCCAGCAGTCCGACAGGGGACCCTAACTATGGCTACACCTTC CASSPTGDPNYGYTF
- TRBJ2-6 - TRBV20-1 TGCAGTGCTAGACCATCCGGGGCCAACGTCCTGACTTTC CSARPSGANVLTF
many TRBJ1-5 - TRBV28 TGTGCCGTCTACAGTTTTTATAGCAATCAGCCCCAGCATTTT CAVYSFYSNQPQHF
few TRBJ1-4 TRBD1 TRBV27 TGTGCCAGCGGCCGACAGGGGTGGGAAAAACTGTTTTTT CASGRQGWEKLFF
many TRBJ1-1 - TRBV7-2 TGTGCCAGCAGCTTAGATTTGGGAGTGCGCGAAGCTTTCTTT CASSLDLGVREAFF
many TRBJ1-2 - TRBV6-1 TGTGCCAGCAGTGAAGGGACAGAGCCGTCGAGGGGCTACACCTTC CASSEGTEPSRGYTF
once TRBJ2-6 - TRBV5-5 TGTGCCAGCAGCCCCGGGACACTCGGACTCTCTGGGGCCAACGTCCTGACTTTC CASSPGTLGLSGANVLTF
many TRBJ2-3 - TRBV7-2 TGTGCCAGCAGCTCCTCCGGGACTGGGAGTGCTACAGATACGCAGTATTTT CASSSSGTGSATDTQYF
- TRBJ2-5 - TRBV29-1 TGCAGCGTTGATCCCGGGGTAGGGGAGACCCAGTACTTC CSVDPGVGETQYF
- TRBJ2-1 TRBD2 TRBV5-6 TGTGCCAGCAGCTTTCCTAGCGGGATGGGCAATGAGCAGTTCTTC CASSFPSGMGNEQFF
- TRBJ1-1 - TRBV10-3 TGTGCCATCAGTGGAAACCCCTTCTTAAGGGACACTGAAGCTTTCTTT CAISGNPFLRDTEAFF
- TRBJ2-3 TRBD1 TRBV29-1 TGCAGCGTGTCCGGGACAGGGCAGGCAGATACGCAGTATTTT CSVSGTGQADTQYF
few TRBJ1-1 TRBD1 TRBV5-6 TGTGCCAGCAGCCTGGGACAGGCTTTCGGTTTCTTT CASSLGQAFGFF
many TRBJ1-2 - TRBV7-8 TGTGCCAGCAGCTTAGCGCTCGATCCTAACTATGGCTACACCTTC CASSLALDPNYGYTF
- TRBJ2-2 TRBD1 TRBV29-1 TGCAGCGTTGGGACCGGGACAGGGTTCTTCACCGGGGAGCTGTTTTTT CSVGTGTGFFTGELFF
few TRBJ2-1 TRBD1 TRBV5-3 TGTGCCAGCAGCTTAAGGGGACAGGGACTTTCAAATGAGCAGTTCTTC CASSLRGQGLSNEQFF
- TRBJ2-5 - TRBV7-3 TGTGCCAGCAGTTCCCCACAGGCGGGCGAGACCCAGTACTTC CASSSPQAGETQYF
few TRBJ2-7 - TRBV5-6 TGTGCCAGCAGCTTCGGACCAGACTACGAGCAGTACTTC CASSFGPDYEQYF
many TRBJ2-7 - TRBV20-1 TGCAGTGCTAGACACTCGGGCAGTCCAACCTACGAGCAGTACTTC CSARHSGSPTYEQYF
many TRBJ2-7 - TRBV5-1 TGCGCCAGCAGCCAAGGACAGACCCTGGACTCCTACGAGCAGTACTTC CASSQGQTLDSYEQYF
- TRBJ2-5 TRBD2 TRBV29-1 TGCAGCGCGGGGGGTGGACAAGAGACCCAGTACTTC CSAGGGQETQYF
- TRBJ1-5 - TRBV7-9 TGTGCCAGCAGCTTAGACGAATGGTTACCCCAGCATTTT CASSLDEWLPQHF
- TRBJ1-2 - TRBV28 TGTGCCAGCAAGTCCGGGAGTCCTGGCTACACCTTC CASKSGSPGYTF
few TRBJ1-1 TRBD1 TRBV6-5 TGTGCCAGCAGTGCTAGACAGGGCTTCGGCACTGAAGCTTTCTTT CASSARQGFGTEAFF
many TRBJ2-3 - TRBV7-3 TGTGCCAGCAGGCGCACAGGCACAGATACGCAGTATTTT CASRRTGTDTQYF
few TRBJ1-1 - TRBV7-9 TGTGCCAGCAGCGCATCAGGGATAACTGAAGCTTTCTTT CASSASGITEAFF
few TRBJ2-7 - TRBV6-6 TGTGCCAGCAGTTACTCGGACTTCTACGAGCAGTACTTC CASSYSDFYEQYF
- TRBJ1-4 - TRBV28 TGTGCCAGCACCCCCGGGGGGGGAAATGGTGAAAAACTGTTTTTT CASTPGGGNGEKLFF
once TRBJ1-2 TRBD1 TRBV28 TGTGCCAGCAGTCAGACAGGGTTCTATGGCTACACCTTC CASSQTGFYGYTF
- TRBJ1-5 - TRBV19 TGTGCCAGTAGTAAGGTCAGGGCATTCAATCAGCCCCAGCATTTT CASSKVRAFNQPQHF
many TRBJ2-7 TRBD2 TRBV7-6 TGTGCCAGCAGCGAAACTAGCGGGATCGGGGAGCAGTACTTC CASSETSGIGEQYF
many TRBJ2-2 TRBD2 TRBV29-1 TGCAGCGTTGACGGTACTAGCGGAGCGAACACCGGGGAGCTGTTTTTT CSVDGTSGANTGELFF
- TRBJ1-2 - TRBV10-3 TGTGCCATCAGTGAAATGGACAGCTTAAACTATGGCTACACCTTC CAISEMDSLNYGYTF
- TRBJ1-1 - TRBV28 TGTGCCAGCAGTCCTGGGACGGCCAACACTGAAGCTTTATTT CASSPGTANTEALF
- TRBJ2-1 TRBD1 TRBV6-2/TRBV6-3 TGTGCCAGCGGACAGGTTCGTTACAATGAGCAGTTCTTC CASGQVRYNEQFF
many TRBJ2-1 TRBD1 TRBV12-3/TRBV12-4 TGTGCCAGCAGTTCGGCCAGGGGGCCTAACTACAATGAGCAGTTCTTC CASSSARGPNYNEQFF
- TRBJ1-2 - TRBV15 TGTGCCACCAGCAGAGATAGGAGCTATGGCTACACCTTC CATSRDRSYGYTF
few TRBJ2-4 - TRBV2 TGTGCCAGCAGGGGGGACTTTAAAGCCAAAAACATTCAGTACTTC CASRGDFKAKNIQYF
- TRBJ2-7 - TRBV3-1 TGTGCCAGCAGCCAAGGACAAGTTCGCGAGCAGTACTTC CASSQGQVREQYF
few TRBJ2-6 TRBD1 TRBV11-2 TGTGCCAGCGTTGGACAGGTCGAACTCTCTGGGGCCAACGTCCTGACTTTC CASVGQVELSGANVLTF
many TRBJ1-2 - TRBV7-8 TGTGCCAGCAGCTTAGCGAATCTAGACGGAAGTAACTATGGCTACACCTTC CASSLANLDGSNYGYTF
few TRBJ1-5 - TRBV19 TGTGCCAGTACCGACGGACTGGGTAGCAATCAGCCCCAGCATTTT CASTDGLGSNQPQHF